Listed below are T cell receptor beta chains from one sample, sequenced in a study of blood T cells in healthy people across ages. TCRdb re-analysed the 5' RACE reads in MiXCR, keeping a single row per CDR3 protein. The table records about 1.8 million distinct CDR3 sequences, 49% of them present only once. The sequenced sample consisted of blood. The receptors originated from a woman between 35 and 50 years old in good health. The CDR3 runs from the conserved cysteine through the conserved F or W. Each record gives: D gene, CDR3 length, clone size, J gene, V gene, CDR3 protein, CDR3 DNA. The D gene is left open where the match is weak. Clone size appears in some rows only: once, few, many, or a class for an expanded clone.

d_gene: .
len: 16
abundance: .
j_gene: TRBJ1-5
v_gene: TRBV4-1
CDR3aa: CASSQVFRDVGQPQHF
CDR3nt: TGCGCCAGCAGCCAAGTGTTCCGGGACGTTGGACAGCCCCAGCATTTT

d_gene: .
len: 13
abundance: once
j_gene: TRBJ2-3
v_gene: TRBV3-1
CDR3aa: CASSRPSPDTQYF
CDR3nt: TGTGCCAGCAGCCGACCGAGTCCAGATACGCAGTATTTT

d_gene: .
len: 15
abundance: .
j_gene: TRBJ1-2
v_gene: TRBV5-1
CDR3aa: CASSLQQPKTDGYTF
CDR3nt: TGCGCCAGCAGCCTCCAACAGCCCAAGACAGATGGCTACACCTTC

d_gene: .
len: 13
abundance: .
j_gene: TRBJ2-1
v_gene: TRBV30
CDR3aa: CAWSSISGYEQFF
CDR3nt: TGTGCCTGGAGTTCCATTTCAGGGTATGAGCAGTTCTTC

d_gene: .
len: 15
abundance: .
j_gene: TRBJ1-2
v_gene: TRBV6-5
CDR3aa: CASSYWPGPNYGYTF
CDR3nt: TGTGCCAGCAGTTACTGGCCAGGGCCTAACTATGGCTACACCTTC

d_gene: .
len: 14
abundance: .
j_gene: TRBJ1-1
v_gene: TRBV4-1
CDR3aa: CASSHGAANTEAFF
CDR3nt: TGCGCCAGCAGCCATGGCGCTGCGAACACTGAAGCTTTCTTT

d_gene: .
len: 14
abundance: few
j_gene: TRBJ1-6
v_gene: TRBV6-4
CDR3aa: CASSETGGNSPLHF
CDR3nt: TGTGCCAGCAGTGAGACCGGGGGCAATTCACCCCTCCACTTT

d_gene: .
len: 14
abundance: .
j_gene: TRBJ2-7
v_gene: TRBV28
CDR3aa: CASQAGTSSYEQYF
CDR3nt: TGTGCCAGCCAGGCAGGAACCAGCTCCTACGAGCAGTACTTC

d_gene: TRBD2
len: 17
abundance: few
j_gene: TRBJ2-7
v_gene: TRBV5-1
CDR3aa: CASSTATSGDISYEQYF
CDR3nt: TGCGCCAGCAGCACGGCTACTAGCGGGGACATCTCCTACGAGCAGTACTTC

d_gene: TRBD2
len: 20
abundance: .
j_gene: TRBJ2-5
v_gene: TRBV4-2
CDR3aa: CASSQDPGSSGGTPQETQYF
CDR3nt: TGTGCCAGCAGCCAAGATCCCGGTTCTAGCGGGGGGACTCCACAAGAGACCCAGTACTTC